This T cell receptor beta chain was sequenced in a study of spatial heterogeneity in lung cancer. Study-level information: Compared with alpha-chain sequences, beta-chain sequences were consistently detected in greater numbers. Study results and caveats: One measure, the expanded intratumoral alpha and beta TCR count, tracked tumor mutation counts.

The CDR3 has 17 amino acids. Germline CDR1 MDHEN, CDR2 SYDVKM. Trimming removed 6 bases from V and 3 bases from J; junction bases left unmatched: 15. As to time point: sample taken at primary tumor resection. This clonotype rates as medium-sized (0.01 to 0.1%). No antigen is known for it. TCRdb re-called the 5' RACE reads through MiXCR, storing one row per CDR3 protein. The sample has roughly 6,400 distinct CDR3 sequences, 6.5% to 8% seen once; the top ten hold around 12%. The genes are TRBV28 and TRBJ2-3; TRBD2 matches 7 bases. This sequence was found in a male donor with early-stage non-small cell lung cancer. The sample consisted of lung tumor tissue, taken at surgery. CDR3 in amino acids: CASSSLPGGGGTDTQYF. The DNA for the CDR3 is TGTGCCAGCAGCTCTCTACCCGGTGGGGGGGGAACAGATACGCAGTATTTT. Full variable domain (outside the CDR3, taken from reference TRBV28 and TRBJ2-3): DVKVTQSSRYLVKRTGEKVFLECVQDMDHENMFWYRQDPGLGLRLIYFSYDVKMKEKGDIPEGYSVSREKKERFSLILESASTNQTSMYLCASSSLPGGGGTDTQYFGPGTRLTVL.